The clone carrying this T cell receptor (beta chain) was counted between two and nine times. Every patient underwent thyroid surgery untreated. This sample is drawn from a study of metastatic and nonmetastatic thyroid tumors. Via MiXCR, TCRdb re-called the PCR reads. Found here are around 27,000 clones, 20% to 30% of them singletons; the top ten hold 2.4%. The sample comprised blood. This sequence originates from a female donor with papillary thyroid cancer or a benign thyroid nodule (not recorded which). Some clones in this sample may be carry-over from other donors' samples.

CDR3 bases: TGTGCCAGCAGGAGGGCGATCGATCAAACGCCCCAGCATTTT. Amino acid sequence: CASRRAIDQTPQHF. This chain connects TRBV6-1 to TRBJ1-5; no definite D call. The germline V and J ends were trimmed by 6 bases and 9 bases, with 18 bases remaining between them. The CDR3 covers 14 residues. Germline-derived CDR1 and CDR2 are MNHNS and SASEGT.